This TCR beta chain comes out of a study of T cell responses to AZD1222 COVID-19 vaccine. V was pared by 10 bases and J by 4 bases, with 11 bases of the junction left unmatched. CDR1 and CDR2 from the germline V gene are LNHDA and SQIVND (reference sequence). CDR3 length equals 15 residues. Clones were sequenced by immunoSEQ multiplex PCR, and TCRdb holds only the in-frame ones, with some missing. The sample holds over 150,000 clones; 90% to 95% are singletons and the top ten take around 0.98%. The receptor was derived from an adult who received the MenACWY meningococcal vaccine as a control. The material was peripheral blood, obtained 28 days after the second dose of the MenACWY control vaccine. The chain joins TRBV19 to TRBJ2-1; TRBD2 agrees at 9 bases. The CDR3 is CATADGAGGYNEQFF. Written as DNA, the CDR3 is TGTGCCACCGCCGACGGGGCGGGGGGGTACAATGAGCAGTTCTTC.